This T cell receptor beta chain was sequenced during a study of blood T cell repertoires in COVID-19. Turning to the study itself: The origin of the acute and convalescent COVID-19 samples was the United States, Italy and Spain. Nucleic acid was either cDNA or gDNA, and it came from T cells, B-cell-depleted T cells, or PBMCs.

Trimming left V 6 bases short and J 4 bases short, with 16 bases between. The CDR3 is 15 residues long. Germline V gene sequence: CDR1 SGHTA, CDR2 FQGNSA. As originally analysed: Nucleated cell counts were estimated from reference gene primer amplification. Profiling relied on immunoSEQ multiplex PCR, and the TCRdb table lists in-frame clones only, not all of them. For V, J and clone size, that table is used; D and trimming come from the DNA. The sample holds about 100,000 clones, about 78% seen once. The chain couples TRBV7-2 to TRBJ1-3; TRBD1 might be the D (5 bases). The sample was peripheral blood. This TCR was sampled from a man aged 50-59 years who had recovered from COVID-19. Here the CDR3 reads CASRLGGGSGNTIYF. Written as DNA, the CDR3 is TGTGCCAGCAGACTTGGGGGGGGGTCAGGAAACACCATATATTTT.